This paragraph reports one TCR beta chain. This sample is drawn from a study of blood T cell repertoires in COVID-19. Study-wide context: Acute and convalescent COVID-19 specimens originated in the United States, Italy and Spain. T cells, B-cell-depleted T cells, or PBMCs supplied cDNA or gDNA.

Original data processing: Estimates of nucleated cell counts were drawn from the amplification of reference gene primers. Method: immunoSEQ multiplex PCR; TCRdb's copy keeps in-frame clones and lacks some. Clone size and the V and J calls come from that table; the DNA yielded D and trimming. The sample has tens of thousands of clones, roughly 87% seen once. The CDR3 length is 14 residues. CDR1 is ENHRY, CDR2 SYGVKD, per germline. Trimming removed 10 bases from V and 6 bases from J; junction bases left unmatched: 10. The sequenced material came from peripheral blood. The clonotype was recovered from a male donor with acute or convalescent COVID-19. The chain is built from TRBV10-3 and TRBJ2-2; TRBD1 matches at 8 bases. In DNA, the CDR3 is TGTGCCACCAGAGTACAGGGGGAATCCGGGGAGCTGTTTTTT. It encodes CATRVQGESGELFF.